Listed below are T cell receptor beta chains from one sample, sequenced in a study of cytomegalovirus exposure and HLA in healthy donors. Measured with immunoSEQ multiplex PCR; TCRdb has only the in-frame clones, and not every one. The table lists some 130,000 clones, roughly three quarters of them singletons. Sequencing was done on a sample of PBMCs. The source is a man under 40 in good health and CMV-seronegative. CDR3s include the opening cysteine and the closing phenylalanine or tryptophan. The order of the fields is V gene, clone size, J gene, D gene, CDR3 DNA, CDR3 protein. A D gene is named only where the DNA matches it firmly. Clone size is given for some rows only: seen once, a few or many times, or a class if the clone is expanded.

>TRBV6-5|few|TRBJ2-7|TRBD2
TGTGCCAGCAGTTACTCTCTAGCGGGAAAGTCCTACGAGCAGTACTTC
CASSYSLAGKSYEQYF
>TRBV27|-|TRBJ1-2|TRBD1
TGTGCCAGCAGTTTGGACAGGGCGATTGGCTACACCTTC
CASSLDRAIGYTF
>TRBV6-4|-|TRBJ2-6|-
TGTGCCAGCAGTGCCCACTCCGGCTCTGGGGCCAACGTCCTGACTTTC
CASSAHSGSGANVLTF
>TRBV6-1|-|TRBJ2-1|TRBD2
TGTGCCAGCAGGGCTAGCGGGAGTTACAATGAGCAGTTCTTC
CASRASGSYNEQFF
>TRBV29-1|-|TRBJ2-5|-
TGCAGCGTTGAATTTACAGCCCAAGAGACCCAGTACTTC
CSVEFTAQETQYF
>TRBV30|-|TRBJ2-1|TRBD2
TGTGCCTGGAGTATAGGGACTAGCGGGAGTGATGAGCAGTTCTTC
CAWSIGTSGSDEQFF
>TRBV6-5|-|TRBJ2-3|-
TGTGCCAGCAGCCTGGAGCGGCCACGCACAGATACGCAGTATTTT
CASSLERPRTDTQYF
>TRBV27|few|TRBJ2-5|TRBD2
TGTGCCAGCAGCGCGATCTTCGCGGGAGGAGAGACCCAGTACTTC
CASSAIFAGGETQYF
>TRBV28|once|TRBJ1-5|TRBD1
TGTGCCAGCACCGCACCGGGACAGATTTCTTATAGCAATCAGCCCCAGCATTTT
CASTAPGQISYSNQPQHF
>TRBV29-1|-|TRBJ2-1|TRBD2
TGCAGCGTTCGTCAAATCGGCGGGAGAGTCTACAATGAGCAGTTCTTC
CSVRQIGGRVYNEQFF
>TRBV5-1|-|TRBJ2-3|-
TGCGCCAGCAGCTCTACTTTAGCGACCAGCGGCACAGATACGCAGTATTTT
CASSSTLATSGTDTQYF
>TRBV9|-|TRBJ1-3|TRBD1
TGTGCCAGCAGCCATCGACAGGGGCTTGGAAACACCATATATTTT
CASSHRQGLGNTIYF
>TRBV5-4|-|TRBJ2-7|TRBD1
TGTGCCAGCAGCCCCGGGACAGGGGGCGGGTACGAGCAGTACTTC
CASSPGTGGGYEQYF
>TRBV10-3|-|TRBJ2-2|-
TGTGCCATCAGTGACTTTAGAACGGGCACCGGGGAGCTGTTTTTT
CAISDFRTGTGELFF
>TRBV7-3|-|TRBJ2-2|-
TGTGCCAGCAGCCTAATGGGGAGAAACACCGGGGAGCTGTTTTTT
CASSLMGRNTGELFF
>TRBV19|-|TRBJ2-7|-
TGTGCCAGTAGTTCTCGACAAGCCTACGAGCAGTACTTC
CASSSRQAYEQYF
>TRBV18|-|TRBJ2-7|TRBD1
TGTGCCAGCTCAAGGGACAGGGGGAGAGACGAGCAGTACTTC
CASSRDRGRDEQYF
>TRBV15|-|TRBJ1-5|-
TGTGCCACCAGCAGAGTTGTACGGGAAAAGGATCAGCCCCAGCATTTT
CATSRVVREKDQPQHF
>TRBV19|-|TRBJ2-7|-
TGTGCCAGTAGTATTGGAGTGCCGACCTACGAGCAGTACTTC
CASSIGVPTYEQYF
>TRBV27|-|TRBJ2-7|-
TGTGCCAGCAGTTTATCGGCAGGGGTTGAGCAGTACTTC
CASSLSAGVEQYF
>TRBV30|once|TRBJ2-1|-
TGTGCCTGGGCGCGCAAGGGGCAGGTTAATGAGCAGTTCTTC
CAWARKGQVNEQFF
>TRBV6-5|-|TRBJ2-2|-
TGTGCCAGCAGTTACTCCGGGCGGGATGCCGGGGAGCTGTTTTTT
CASSYSGRDAGELFF
>TRBV6-1|once|TRBJ2-1|TRBD2
TGTGCCAGCAGTGTAGCGGGAGGGCCTAAAATAAATGAGCAGTTCTTC
CASSVAGGPKINEQFF